Shown below are 21 T cell receptor beta chains from a single sample sequenced in a study of blood T cell repertoires in COVID-19. Some clones are missing from TCRdb's copy, which holds only in-frame ones; the method was immunoSEQ multiplex PCR. Of 75,000 to 100,000 clones in the sample, nearly 90% were seen once. The source material was peripheral blood. These receptors came from a man between 65 and 85 years old with acute or convalescent COVID-19.

V and J are TRBV27 and TRBJ1-1; D might be TRBD1 (5 bases). Per germline, CDR1 MNHEY and CDR2 SMNVEV (reference sequence). Trimming removed 6 bases at V and 4 bases at J, with 9 bases between. The CDR3 covers 12 residues. As DNA, the CDR3 is TGTGCCAGCAGGGGGCAGGGCACTGAAGCTTTCTTT. It specifies CASRGQGTEAFF.

The CDR3 loop reads CSVVGQGAYTEAFF. In DNA form, the CDR3 reads TGCAGCGTTGTTGGACAGGGGGCATATACTGAAGCTTTCTTT. V and J are TRBV29-1 and TRBJ1-1; 11 bases are a match to TRBD1. Germline loops: CDR1 SQVTM, CDR2 ANQGSEA. J lost 5 bases, V lost 4 bases, and 6 bases had no gene match. This CDR3 is 14 amino acids long.

The rearrangement links TRBV18 to TRBJ2-3; a possible D gene is TRBD1 (6 bases). The V and J ends lost 5 bases and 2 bases respectively, with 23 bases between them. The CDR3 is made up of 18 amino acids. Germline CDR1 and CDR2: KGHSH and LQKENI. CDR3 coding DNA: TGTGCCAGCTCAGTAGTCCCCCAGGGGCCGACGTACACAGATACGCAGTATTTT. Translated: CASSVVPQGPTYTDTQYF.

The rearrangement uses TRBV6-2 or TRBV6-3 and TRBJ1-6, with D maybe TRBD1 (5 bases). CDR3 length equals 12 residues. V was shortened by 4 bases and J by 16 bases, with 14 bases between the two germline ends. From germline, CDR1 is MNHEY and CDR2 SVGEGT. The CDR3 here is CASSSLTERLHF. The CDR3 nucleotides read TGTGCCAGCAGTTCGCTGACAGAAAGGCTCCACTTT.

The chain joins TRBV6-5 to TRBJ1-2; D is perhaps TRBD1 (6 bases). Germline CDR1 reads MNHEY; CDR2 reads SVGAGI. The CDR3 is 14 amino acids. V was trimmed by 0 bases and J by 7 bases, leaving 12 bases between them. The CDR3 DNA follows: TGTGCCAGCAGTTACTCGAGGGGGATCGGTGGCTACACCTTC. It specifies CASSYSRGIGGYTF.

This chain connects TRBV6-5 to TRBJ1-1; TRBD1 matches 9 bases. CDR1 is MNHEY and CDR2 is SVGAGI in the germline V gene. With 5 bases clipped from V and 4 bases from J, the junction kept 8 bases outside the gene matches. The CDR3 sequence is 15 residues long. CDR3 coding DNA: TGTGCCAGCAGTCTAACAGGGGGCGCGCCCACTGAAGCTTTCTTT. Translating it yields CASSLTGGAPTEAFF.

The rearrangement joins TRBV6-2 or TRBV6-3 to TRBJ1-6; unclear D gene. V lost 4 bases, J lost 9 bases, and 13 bases lay in between. The CDR3 contains 14 residues. Looked up from germline, CDR1 is MNHEY and CDR2 is SVGEGT. DNA for the CDR3: TGTGCCAGCAGTTCCAACCGACCGGGTTCACCCCTCCACTTT. This encodes CASSSNRPGSPLHF.

This rearrangement joins TRBV19 to TRBJ2-2, with 12 nucleotides matching TRBD2. V was pared by 0 bases and J by 4 bases, with 9 bases of the junction left unmatched. The CDR3 is made up of 19 amino acids. Germline V gene data show CDR1 as LNHDA and CDR2 as SQIVND (reference sequence). The CDR3 sequence: CASSIDRTSGARTTGELFF. DNA for the CDR3: TGTGCCAGTAGTATAGATAGGACTAGCGGGGCCCGGACCACCGGGGAGCTGTTTTTT.

The chain couples TRBV7-2 to TRBJ2-5; D is possibly TRBD1 (5 bases). The V gene lost 1 base and the J gene lost 4 bases, with 10 bases spanning the gap. The CDR3 is 14 residues long. CDR1 is SGHTA, CDR2 FQGNSA, per germline. CDR3 loop: CASSLDNRPETQYF. CDR3 bases: TGTGCCAGCAGCTTAGACAACAGGCCAGAGACCCAGTACTTC.

CDR3 amino acids: CASSPTLDRENYEQYF. The CDR3 DNA reads as TGTGCCAGCAGCCCTACCTTGGACAGGGAAAACTACGAGCAGTACTTC. This chain joins TRBV21-1 and TRBJ2-7; the DNA was not used to check the table's D call, TRBD1. TRBV21-1 is termed a pseudogene. The CDR3 is made up of 16 amino acids.

The V and J genes are TRBV18 and TRBJ2-3, with D unresolved. This CDR3 spans 15 amino acids. In germline, CDR1 is KGHSH, CDR2 LQKENI. The V gene lost 3 bases and the J gene lost 9 bases, with 19 bases spanning the gap. The CDR3: CASSPNLGDLGTQYF. The CDR3 region has the DNA TGTGCCAGCTCACCCAACCTCGGAGACCTCGGGACGCAGTATTTT.

This chain links TRBV4-1 with TRBJ1-2; 9 nucleotides align to TRBD1. V shed 4 bases and J 4 bases; nucleotides not matched to a gene: 19. CDR1 and CDR2 (germline): MGHRA, YSYEKL. This CDR3 is 19 amino acids long. CDR3 DNA sequence: TGCGCCAGCAGCCGAGAAGAGGGGGGACAGGGTCGGGCGGGCTATGGCTACACCTTC. Protein product: CASSREEGGQGRAGYGYTF.

The rearrangement links TRBV24-1 to TRBJ2-7; 12 bases align to TRBD2. The V segment lost 1 base and the J segment 3 bases; nucleotides outside the gene matches: 12. Germline V gene lookup returns CDR1 KGHDR and CDR2 SFDVKD. The CDR3 spans 19 residues. This CDR3 is CATSDFSPSGREKYYEQYF. CDR3 nucleotide sequence: TGTGCCACCAGTGATTTCAGCCCTAGCGGGAGGGAAAAATACTACGAGCAGTACTTC.

The chain employs TRBV5-4 and TRBJ2-7; possible D gene TRBD1, 5 bases. Trimming removed 0 bases at V and 4 bases at J, with 17 bases between. This CDR3 region has 16 residues. Germline V gene sequence: CDR1 SGHNT, CDR2 YYREEE (reference sequence). In DNA, the CDR3 is TGTGCCAGCAGCTTGGACCCGAGCCCAGGGATTTACGAGCAGTACTTC. It is translated as CASSLDPSPGIYEQYF.

As DNA, the CDR3 is TGTGCCAGCAGCTTAGCCCAGGACTCTGGAAACACCATATATTTT. It translates to CASSLAQDSGNTIYF. This sequence joins TRBV11-2 and TRBJ1-3, with D unresolved. This CDR3 spans 15 amino acids. Germline lookup yields CDR1 SGHAT and CDR2 FQNNGV. V lost 1 base, J lost 0 bases, and 7 bases lay in between.

This clone was observed a few times. The V gene is TRBV5-1, the J gene TRBJ2-7, with D uncertain. The CDR3 length is 13 residues. Deletions cut 2 bases from V and 6 bases from J, with 12 bases between. Germline CDR1 reads SGHRS; CDR2 reads YFSETQ. The DNA for the CDR3 is TGCGCCAGCAGCTTTATCGGGTCGTCCGAGCAGTACTTC. Protein sequence: CASSFIGSSEQYF.

The V call is TRBV28, the J call TRBJ1-4; 8 bases fit TRBD1. Unmatched junction bases numbered 1, after V lost 8 bases and J lost 5 bases. CDR1 and CDR2 (germline): MDHEN, SYDVKM. This CDR3 contains 12 residues. CDR3 bases: TGTGCCAGCCGACAGGGGAATGAAAAACTGTTTTTT. It encodes CASRQGNEKLFF.

J is TRBJ2-1 and V is TRBV7-2; unclear D gene. The CDR3 has 14 residues. V was cut by 6 bases and J by 3 bases, with 12 bases left in between. The germline CDR1 and CDR2 sequences are SGHTA and FQGNSA. The CDR3 DNA follows: TGTGCCAGCAGTTATAGCAGTGACTACAATGAGCAGTTCTTC. Translating it yields CASSYSSDYNEQFF.

The genes are TRBV10-3 and TRBJ2-1; no clear D. Germline loops: CDR1 ENHRY, CDR2 SYGVKD. Trimming took 3 bases from V and 8 from J, leaving 11 bases between them. This CDR3 region has 13 residues. CDR3 region: CAISDLRRDEQFF. Written as DNA, the CDR3 is TGTGCCATCAGTGACCTGCGACGGGATGAGCAGTTCTTC.

The sample holds a few counts of this clone. The J gene is TRBJ2-2, the V gene TRBV15; no reliable D call. Germline CDR1 reads LNHNV; CDR2 reads YYDKDF (reference sequence). V was shortened by 3 bases and J by 3 bases, with 8 bases between the two germline ends. The CDR3 is 14 residues long. CDR3 amino acids: CATSSPVYTGELFF. The CDR3 DNA reads TGTGCCACCAGCAGCCCTGTATACACCGGGGAGCTGTTTTTT.

The gene calls are TRBV9 and TRBJ2-2; weak D call: TRBD1 (5 bases). The germline CDR1 and CDR2 sequences are SGDLS and YYNGEE. Trimming stripped 1 base from V and 6 bases from J, with 10 bases between. This CDR3 is built from 14 residues. The CDR3 DNA sequence: TGTGCCAGCAGCGTAACAACAGGCTCCGGGGAGCTGTTTTTT. Translated, it gives CASSVTTGSGELFF.